This T cell receptor beta chain stems from a study of early T cells in non-severe SARS-CoV-2 infection. MiXCR, run by TCRdb on the 5' RACE reads, gives a single entry per CDR3 protein. The sample includes about 39,000 distinct CDR3 sequences, around 5.1% of them seen just once. Germline V CDR1 and CDR2: SSHAT, FNYEAQ (reference sequence). The CDR3 is 13 residues long. There are many counts of this clonotype. One end of the junction does not line up with germline, which may come from a read error. This specimen consisted of whole blood, obtained at baseline. The chain combines TRBV7-7 with TRBJ2-1, with 11 bases aligning to TRBD2. This receptor was taken from an adult who was a healthcare worker with PCR-confirmed SARS-CoV-2 infection or an uninfected control (not recorded which). CDR3 coding DNA: TGTGCTAGCAGCCCCGGGACTAGCGGTGAGCAGTTCTTC. Translated, it gives CASSPGTSGEQFF.